This entry lists 15 T cell receptor beta chains sequenced from one sample in a study of blood T cell repertoires in COVID-19. Produced via immunoSEQ multiplex PCR; TCRdb's table is partial and in-frame only. This sample has some 200,000 clones; 85% to 90% occur once, and the top ten carry 0.78%. Sequenced: peripheral blood. Source of these receptors: a woman in her 70s with acute or convalescent COVID-19.

The V gene is TRBV28, the J gene TRBJ1-1, with a tentative D call TRBD1 (6 bases). The germline V and J ends were trimmed by 5 bases and 2 bases, with 15 bases remaining between them. The CDR3 extends over 15 amino acids. Germline assignment: CDR1 MDHEN and CDR2 SYDVKM. The CDR3 DNA sequence: TGTGCCAGCAGTCCCTACAGGGATTACAACACTGAAGCTTTCTTT. Translated, it gives CASSPYRDYNTEAFF.

The chain has TRBV19 and TRBJ1-1; TRBD1 matches at 9 bases. In germline, CDR1 is LNHDA, CDR2 SQIVND (reference sequence). The CDR3 extends over 13 amino acids. J lost 0 bases, V lost 8 bases, and 1 base had no gene match. The chain's CDR3 is CASDRGMNTEAFF. The CDR3 nucleotides read TGTGCCAGTGACAGGGGGATGAACACTGAAGCTTTCTTT.

For this clone: Within the sample, other DNA sequences also encode this same CDR3. This sequence joins TRBV28 and TRBJ2-7, with a possible D match to TRBD2 (6 bases). Deletions cut 5 bases from V and 4 bases from J, with 9 bases between. Germline V gives CDR1 MDHEN, CDR2 SYDVKM. This CDR3 is built from 12 residues. The CDR3 loop is CASSLGRYEQYF. The DNA for the CDR3 is TGTGCCAGCAGTCTCGGGAGATACGAGCAGTACTTC. The full variable domain, in which reference TRBV28 and TRBJ2-7 provide the parts outside the CDR3, is DVKVTQSSRYLVKRTGEKVFLECVQDMDHENMFWYRQDPGLGLRLIYFSYDVKMKEKGDIPEGYSVSREKKERFSLILESASTNQTSMYLCASSLGRYEQYFGPGTRLTVT.

The V call is TRBV19, the J call TRBJ1-2, with a possible D match to TRBD1 (6 bases). Germline values: CDR1 LNHDA, CDR2 SQIVND (reference sequence). V was trimmed by 1 base and J by 8 bases, leaving 11 bases between them. The CDR3 runs 13 residues. Here the CDR3 DNA reads TGTGCCAGTAGTATAGGACAGGAGAGGGGCTACACCTTC. Protein sequence: CASSIGQERGYTF.

This clone appeared once. CDR3 loop: CSASGLAYDTQYF. The CDR3 DNA sequence: TGCAGCGCCTCGGGACTAGCGTATGATACGCAGTATTTT. The chain is built from TRBV29-1 and TRBJ2-3; 10 bases map to TRBD2. CDR1 and CDR2 from the germline V gene are SQVTM and ANQGSEA. The CDR3 loop spans 13 amino acids. After removal of 7 bases from V and 6 bases from J, the junction contained 7 bases not matched to a gene.

V is TRBV5-1 and J is TRBJ2-7; 10 bases align to TRBD1. The germline gives CDR1 SGHRS, CDR2 YFSETQ. Losses at the gene ends were 1 base for V and 1 base for J; bases not matched to a gene: 8. The CDR3 runs 17 residues. CDR3: CASSLLGTGDFSYEQYF. CDR3 DNA sequence: TGCGCCAGCAGCTTGTTGGGGACAGGGGATTTTTCCTACGAGCAGTACTTC. Drawing the rest from reference TRBV5-1 and TRBJ2-7, the complete variable domain is KAGVTQTPRYLIKTRGQQVTLSCSPISGHRSVSWYQQTPGQGLQFLFEYFSETQRNKGNFPGRFSGRQFSNSRSEMNVSTLELGDSALYLCASSLLGTGDFSYEQYFGPGTRLTVT.

Here the CDR3 DNA reads TGTGCCAGCAGCCCTACAGGGGACTATGGCTACACCTTC. It translates to CASSPTGDYGYTF. The chain employs TRBV5-4 and TRBJ1-2, with TRBD1 matching 7 bases. The CDR3 has 13 residues. Per germline, CDR1 SGHNT and CDR2 YYREEE (reference sequence). V dropped 4 bases and J dropped 3; count of bases not matched to a gene: 3. The variable domain in full, completed from reference TRBV5-4 and TRBJ1-2, reads ETGVTQSPTHLIKTRGQQVTLRCSSQSGHNTVSWYQQALGQGPQFIFQYYREEENGRGNFPPRFSGLQFPNYSSELNVNALELDDSALYLCASSPTGDYGYTFGSGTRLTVV.

This clone showed up just a few times. The chain carries TRBV3-1 (or the pseudogene TRBV3-2) and TRBJ2-7, with D uncertain. Looked up from germline, CDR1 is LGHDT and CDR2 is YNNKEL (reference sequence). CDR3 length equals 15 residues. The V and J ends lost 1 base and 0 bases respectively, with 10 bases between them. Here the CDR3 reads CASSQGRLSSYEQYF. In nucleotides, the CDR3 is TGTGCCAGCAGCCAAGGGCGGCTCAGCTCCTACGAGCAGTACTTC.

The rearrangement uses TRBV6-5 and TRBJ1-3; D might be TRBD1 (5 bases). The CDR3 contains 16 residues. V gave up 0 bases and J gave up 4 bases, with 13 bases separating them. Germline V gives CDR1 MNHEY, CDR2 SVGAGI. This CDR3 reads CASSYSRGSGGNTIYF. As DNA, the CDR3 is TGTGCCAGCAGTTACTCTCGGGGGTCGGGGGGAAACACCATATATTTT.

This clone has more than one count but fewer than ten. The rearrangement links TRBV5-1 to TRBJ2-1; 9 bases agree with TRBD2. Germline CDR1 and CDR2: SGHRS and YFSETQ. Trimming took 3 bases from V and 8 from J; bases not matched to a gene: 12. This CDR3 spans 16 amino acids. CDR3 amino acids: CASSSGGLAHLYEQFF. DNA of the CDR3: TGCGCCAGCAGCTCGGGGGGACTAGCTCATCTGTATGAGCAGTTCTTC.

V usage is TRBV5-1 and J usage is TRBJ1-4, with 10 bases that match TRBD1. V shed 4 bases and J 2 bases; nucleotides not matched to a gene: 8. CDR3 length: 17 amino acids. Germline V gene sequence: CDR1 SGHRS, CDR2 YFSETQ. CDR3 amino acids: CASSAGTGVSTNEKLFF. Written as DNA, the CDR3 is TGCGCCAGCAGCGCCGGGACAGGGGTGTCGACTAATGAAAAACTGTTTTTT.

This sequence joins TRBV14 and TRBJ1-1, with 7 bases fitting TRBD1. CDR1 and CDR2 (germline): SGHDN, FVKESK. The CDR3 covers 13 residues. V dropped 5 bases and J dropped 5; count of bases not matched to a gene: 5. CDR3 amino acids: CASSYDRVTEAFF. For the CDR3, the DNA is TGTGCCAGCAGCTACGACAGGGTTACTGAAGCTTTCTTT.

The chain uses TRBV29-1 and TRBJ1-1; D gene uncertain. Germline CDR1 and CDR2: SQVTM and ANQGSEA. Trimming pared 6 bases from V and 1 base from J, leaving 6 bases between. CDR3 size: 11 residues. CDR3 sequence: CSVKRNTEAFF. CDR3 sequence (DNA): TGCAGCGTAAAGAGGAACACTGAAGCTTTCTTT.

This rearrangement joins TRBV5-6 to TRBJ1-2; possibly TRBD1 for D (6 bases). The V and J ends lost 0 bases and 8 bases respectively, with 29 bases between them. CDR1 SGHDT and CDR2 YYEEEE come from the germline V gene. The CDR3 contains 19 residues. DNA of the CDR3: TGTGCCAGCAGCTTGGCGCGTTGGACAGCCCTACCATCCAAGAGGGGCTACACCTTC. Protein sequence: CASSLARWTALPSKRGYTF.

V and J are TRBV18 and TRBJ1-1; TRBD1 is a possible D gene (6 bases). Germline CDR1 KGHSH, CDR2 LQKENI. V was trimmed by 0 bases and J by 4 bases, leaving 12 bases between them. The CDR3 has 15 amino acids. CDR3 residues: CASSPPSGVGTEAFF. Written as DNA, the CDR3 is TGTGCCAGCTCACCACCTTCAGGGGTAGGCACTGAAGCTTTCTTT.